This entry lists 4 T cell receptor beta chains sequenced from one sample in a study of cytomegalovirus exposure and HLA in healthy donors. 13 Jbeta primers and 60 Vbeta primers were used for the PCR. Profiled with immunoSEQ multiplex PCR; TCRdb holds only in-frame clones, not every one. The profile shows 100,000 to 150,000 clones, 74% of them singletons. Sequenced sample: PBMCs. The receptors derive from a man between 35 and 55 years old in good health and CMV-seropositive.

The rearrangement links TRBV4-2 to TRBJ1-5; weak D call: TRBD1 (6 bases). V lost 0 bases to trimming and J lost 4 bases, with 13 bases between them. Germline V gives CDR1 LGHNA, CDR2 YNFKEQ. The CDR3 length is 16 residues. CDR3 bases: TGTGCCAGCAGCCAAGAAGTTAACAGGGTAAATCAGCCCCAGCATTTT. As protein: CASSQEVNRVNQPQHF.

This rearrangement joins TRBV6-6 to TRBJ2-1; TRBD2 might be the D (5 bases). Trimming stripped 7 bases from V and 9 bases from J, with 16 bases between. The CDR3 sequence is 13 residues long. The germline V gene encodes CDR1 MNHNY and CDR2 SVGAGI (reference sequence). CDR3 in amino acids: CASKGSEAPEQFF. The CDR3 DNA is TGTGCCAGCAAGGGTAGCGAAGCTCCTGAGCAGTTCTTC.

This chain uses TRBV9 with TRBJ2-3; 9 bases are a match to TRBD2. Germline V gene sequence: CDR1 SGDLS, CDR2 YYNGEE. The CDR3 totals 14 residues. J lost 5 bases, V lost 2 bases, and 3 bases had no gene match. CDR3 amino acids: CASSVRAGGDTQYF. In nucleotides, the CDR3 is TGTGCCAGCAGCGTGCGAGCGGGAGGAGATACGCAGTATTTT.

The chain recombines TRBV29-1 with TRBJ1-4; 8 bases are a match to TRBD1. The V gene end was trimmed by 4 bases and the J gene end by 7 bases; junction bases not matched to a gene: 5. CDR1 SQVTM and CDR2 ANQGSEA come from the germline V gene. CDR3 length equals 13 residues. DNA of the CDR3: TGCAGCGTTGTCGACAGGGGTGGTGAAAAACTGTTTTTT. It translates to CSVVDRGGEKLFF.